Below, 14 T cell receptor beta chains from the same sample are listed, as sequenced in a study of blood T cell repertoires in COVID-19 (dated by TCRdb to the early 2020s). Receptors were amplified or captured by the immunoSEQ multiplex PCR assay. The clones in this table, taken by TCRdb from immuneACCESS, are in-frame only. Not every clone is retained; where verified, under half of the shortfall comes from an unresolved V gene, and the cause of the rest is unknown. The sample has under 200,000 clones on record, over 70% of them singletons. The ten largest make up 10% to 15% of the sample. The sequencing input was PBMCs or T cells enriched from blood (not recorded which). The receptors were sampled from a woman aged 60-70 years who had recovered from COVID-19.

J is TRBJ1-4 and V is TRBV19; D ambiguous. CDR3 length equals 14 residues. The germline CDR1 and CDR2 sequences are LNHDA and SQIVND (reference sequence). The V end was cut by 3 bases, the J end by 8 bases, with 13 bases between. The DNA of the CDR3 is TGTGCCAGTAGTATCGGAGAACTGGAGGAAAAACTGTTTTTT. Protein product: CASSIGELEEKLFF.

The chain recombines TRBV27 with TRBJ1-6, with no clear D. CDR3 length: 11 amino acids. Germline V CDR1 and CDR2: MNHEY, SMNVEV (reference sequence). Trimming took off 6 bases at V and 14 bases at J, with 11 bases between the two ends. CDR3 DNA sequence: TGTGCCAGCAGGGACCTAGCTACCCTCCACTTT. It encodes CASRDLATLHF.

This chain links TRBV3-1 (or the pseudogene TRBV3-2) with TRBJ2-3; D may be TRBD2 (6 bases). Trimming left V 5 bases short and J 9 bases short, with 9 bases between. The CDR3 is 11 amino acids. Germline V gene lookup returns CDR1 LGHDT and CDR2 YNNKEL (reference sequence). CDR3: CASSSGLTQYF. The CDR3 nucleotides read TGTGCCAGCAGCAGCGGGCTCACGCAGTATTTT.

This chain links TRBV19 with TRBJ1-5; 8 bases map to TRBD1. Germline V lookup: CDR1 LNHDA, CDR2 SQIVND (reference sequence). The J segment lost 4 bases and the V segment lost 5 bases, leaving 4 bases of the junction unmatched. The CDR3 is 14 residues long. CDR3 nucleotide sequence: TGTGCCAGTAGTTCAAGACAGGGGAATCAGCCCCAGCATTTT. This translates into CASSSRQGNQPQHF.

The V gene is TRBV5-4, the J gene TRBJ1-4; TRBD1 aligns across 9 bases. The germline CDR1 and CDR2 sequences are SGHNT and YYREEE (reference sequence). V was pared by 1 base and J by 8 bases, with 6 bases of the junction left unmatched. The CDR3 has 15 residues. CDR3 region: CASSLSGTGTEKLFF. Here the CDR3 DNA reads TGTGCCAGCAGCTTGTCCGGGACAGGGACGGAAAAACTGTTTTTT.

The V and J genes are TRBV5-1 and TRBJ2-3; D might be TRBD1 (6 bases). This CDR3 is built from 17 residues. Germline CDR1 and CDR2: SGHRS and YFSETQ. V was pared by 4 bases and J by 0 bases, with 18 bases between. The CDR3 spells CASSAPPWTDSTDTQYF. In DNA form, the CDR3 reads TGCGCCAGCAGCGCTCCCCCCTGGACAGATAGCACAGATACGCAGTATTTT.

The rearrangement links TRBV28 to TRBJ2-2, with 7 bases lining up with TRBD1. The CDR3 totals 16 residues. Germline V lookup: CDR1 MDHEN, CDR2 SYDVKM. Trimming cost V 4 bases and J 2 bases; bases outside gene matches: 7. This CDR3 reads CASSSIRQGNTGELFF. In DNA form, the CDR3 reads TGTGCCAGCAGTTCTATCCGACAGGGAAACACCGGGGAGCTGTTTTTT.

This rearrangement joins TRBV7-9 to TRBJ1-3; TRBD1 might be the D (6 bases). CDR3 length: 15 residues. Germline CDR1 is SEHNR and CDR2 is FQNEAQ (reference sequence). Trimming shortened V by 4 bases and J by 2 bases, and 12 bases separated the two germline ends. The CDR3 loop is CASSSTTGTGNTIYF. CDR3 in DNA: TGTGCCAGCAGCTCCACGACAGGAACTGGAAACACCATATATTTT.

The CDR3 reads CATSPRQGWMNGELFF. As DNA, the CDR3 is TGTGCCACCTCCCCTCGCCAGGGATGGATGAACGGGGAGCTGTTTTTT. V and J are TRBV27 and TRBJ2-2, with D perhaps matching TRBD1 (5 bases). V lost 10 bases and J 7 bases, leaving 25 bases between the germline ends. In germline, CDR1 is MNHEY, CDR2 SMNVEV (reference sequence). The CDR3 consists of 16 residues.

The chain couples TRBV3-1 (or the pseudogene TRBV3-2) to TRBJ1-1; the D is unclear. Germline values: CDR1 LGHDT, CDR2 YNNKEL (reference sequence). CDR3 size: 14 residues. Deletions cut 2 bases from V and 1 base from J, with 8 bases between. CDR3 region: CASSQPAGNTEAFF. The CDR3 nucleotides are TGTGCCAGCAGCCAACCCGCGGGGAACACTGAAGCTTTCTTT.

This clone was observed a few times. This rearrangement joins TRBV11-3 to TRBJ2-2; 7 bases line up with TRBD2. The CDR3 length is 15 residues. From germline, CDR1 is SGHNT and CDR2 YENEEA. Trimming removed 4 bases from V and 3 bases from J; junction bases left unmatched: 5. CDR3 in DNA: TGTGCCAGCAGCTCCCTGGGAGGGGACACCGGGGAGCTGTTTTTT. Protein sequence: CASSSLGGDTGELFF.

The V and J genes are TRBV7-8 and TRBJ2-5, with D unclear. CDR3 length: 11 amino acids. Germline values: CDR1 SGHVS, CDR2 FQNEAQ. V dropped 8 bases and J dropped 1 base, with 5 bases sitting between them. CDR3 in amino acids: CASSSQETQYF. The CDR3 nucleotides read TGTGCCAGCTCCTCCCAAGAGACCCAGTACTTC.

This clone has just a few counts. The chain combines TRBV12-2 with TRBJ2-7; TRBD1 was called by the table and not checked on the DNA. TRBV12-2 is a pseudogene locus. CDR3 length: 12 residues. The CDR3 DNA follows: TGTGCAAGTCGCTTAGGAAGACAGGGGAAGTACTTC. This codes for CASRLGRQGKYF.

This clone showed up just once. V gene TRBV10-1 combines with J gene TRBJ1-2; D may be TRBD1 (5 bases). The CDR3 is 13 residues long. Trimming removed 0 bases at V and 3 bases at J, with 5 bases between. Germline CDR1 is WNHNN and CDR2 is SYGVQD (reference sequence). The CDR3 DNA reads TGCGCCAGCAGTGAGTCGACAGACTATGGCTACACCTTC. Its translation is CASSESTDYGYTF.